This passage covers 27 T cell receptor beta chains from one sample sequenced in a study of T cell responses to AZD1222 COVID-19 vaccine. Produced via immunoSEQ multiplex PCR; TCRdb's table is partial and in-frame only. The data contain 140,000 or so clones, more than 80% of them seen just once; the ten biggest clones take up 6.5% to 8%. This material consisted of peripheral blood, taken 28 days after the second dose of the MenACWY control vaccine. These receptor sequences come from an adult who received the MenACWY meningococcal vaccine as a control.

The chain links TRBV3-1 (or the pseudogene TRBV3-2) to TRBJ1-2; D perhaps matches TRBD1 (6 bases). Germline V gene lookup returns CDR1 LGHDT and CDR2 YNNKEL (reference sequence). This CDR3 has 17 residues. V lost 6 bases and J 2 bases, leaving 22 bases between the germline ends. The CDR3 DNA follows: TGTGCCAGCAGAGCTCCGGGACACCACTCGGGCAACTATGGCTACACCTTC. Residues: CASRAPGHHSGNYGYTF.

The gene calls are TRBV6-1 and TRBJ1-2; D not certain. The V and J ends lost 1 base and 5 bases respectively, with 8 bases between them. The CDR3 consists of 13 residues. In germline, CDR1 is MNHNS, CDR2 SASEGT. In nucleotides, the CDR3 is TGTGCCAGCAGTGAAGACGGACTTTATGGCTACACCTTC. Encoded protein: CASSEDGLYGYTF.

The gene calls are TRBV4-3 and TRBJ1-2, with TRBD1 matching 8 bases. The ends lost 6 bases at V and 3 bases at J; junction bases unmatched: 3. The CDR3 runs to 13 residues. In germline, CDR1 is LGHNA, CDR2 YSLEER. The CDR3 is CASRKDRDYGYTF. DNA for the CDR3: TGCGCCAGCAGGAAGGACAGGGACTATGGCTACACCTTC.

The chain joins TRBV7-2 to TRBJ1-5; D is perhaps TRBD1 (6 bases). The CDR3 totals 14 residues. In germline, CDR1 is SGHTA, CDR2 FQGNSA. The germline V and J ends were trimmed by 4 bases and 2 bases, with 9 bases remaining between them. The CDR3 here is CASSSRGGNQPQHF. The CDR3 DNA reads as TGTGCCAGCAGCTCCAGGGGAGGCAATCAGCCCCAGCATTTT.

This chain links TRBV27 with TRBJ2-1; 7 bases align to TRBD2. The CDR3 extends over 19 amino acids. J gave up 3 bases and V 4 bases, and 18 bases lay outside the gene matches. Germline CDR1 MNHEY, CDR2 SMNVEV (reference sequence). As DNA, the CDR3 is TGTGCCAGCAGTTCACGGGACTACTCGAAGAAGGTGAACTACAATGAGCAGTTCTTC. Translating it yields CASSSRDYSKKVNYNEQFF.

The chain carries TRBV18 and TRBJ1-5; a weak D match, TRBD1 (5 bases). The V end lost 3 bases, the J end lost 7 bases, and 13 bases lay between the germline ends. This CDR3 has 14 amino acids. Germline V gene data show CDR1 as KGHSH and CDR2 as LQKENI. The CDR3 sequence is CASSPGMGDQPQHF. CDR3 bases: TGTGCCAGCTCACCGGGTATGGGGGACCAGCCCCAGCATTTT.

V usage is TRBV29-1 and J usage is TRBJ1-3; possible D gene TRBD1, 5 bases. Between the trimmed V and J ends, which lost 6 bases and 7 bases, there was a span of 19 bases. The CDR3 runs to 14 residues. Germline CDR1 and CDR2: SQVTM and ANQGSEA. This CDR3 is CSVPGPRKRNTIYF. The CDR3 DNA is TGCAGCGTCCCGGGGCCCCGCAAGAGGAACACCATATATTTT.

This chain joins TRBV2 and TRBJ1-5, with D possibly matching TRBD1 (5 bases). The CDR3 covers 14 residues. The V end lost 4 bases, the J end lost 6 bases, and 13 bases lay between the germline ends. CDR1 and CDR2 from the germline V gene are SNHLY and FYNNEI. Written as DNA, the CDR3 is TGTGCCAGCAGTGCCCCACAGGCCTTTCAGCCCCAGCATTTT. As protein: CASSAPQAFQPQHF.

The DNA for the CDR3 is TGTGCCAGCAGCTTGGAACAGGGACTAATAACGAACACTGAAGCTTTCTTT. Encoded protein: CASSLEQGLITNTEAFF. This chain links TRBV5-6 with TRBJ1-1; D possibly corresponds to TRBD1 (6 bases). The CDR3 runs 17 residues. Trimming removed 0 bases from V and 1 base from J, with 16 bases in between. Germline V lookup: CDR1 SGHDT, CDR2 YYEEEE.

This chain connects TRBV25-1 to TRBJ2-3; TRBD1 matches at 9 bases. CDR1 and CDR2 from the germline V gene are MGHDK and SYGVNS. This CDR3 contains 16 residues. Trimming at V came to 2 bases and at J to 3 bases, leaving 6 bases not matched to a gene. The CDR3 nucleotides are TGTGCCAGCAGTGAAAGGGACAGGGTGCTGACAGATACGCAGTATTTT. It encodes CASSERDRVLTDTQYF.

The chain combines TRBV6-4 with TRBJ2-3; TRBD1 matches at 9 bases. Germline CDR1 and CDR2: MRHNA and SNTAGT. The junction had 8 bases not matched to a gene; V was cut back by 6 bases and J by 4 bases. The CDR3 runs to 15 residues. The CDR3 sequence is CASSPGTGLADTQYF. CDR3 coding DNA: TGTGCCAGCAGCCCCGGGACAGGGCTTGCAGATACGCAGTATTTT.

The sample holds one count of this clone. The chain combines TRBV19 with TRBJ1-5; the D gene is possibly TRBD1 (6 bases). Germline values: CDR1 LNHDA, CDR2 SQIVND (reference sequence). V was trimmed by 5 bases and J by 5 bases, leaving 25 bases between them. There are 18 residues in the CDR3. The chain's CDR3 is CASSRLGTTKRSDQPQHF. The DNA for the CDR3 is TGTGCCAGTAGTCGCCTTGGGACAACCAAAAGGAGCGATCAGCCCCAGCATTTT.

The DNA of the CDR3 is TGTGCCAGCAGTCAACAGGGGTCGGGACTAAAACTGTTTTTT. Amino acids: CASSQQGSGLKLFF. The V gene is TRBV13, the J gene TRBJ1-4; 7 bases line up with TRBD1. The CDR3 sequence is 14 residues long. With 6 bases clipped from V and 10 bases from J, the junction kept 11 bases outside the gene matches. The germline gives CDR1 PRHDT, CDR2 FYEKMQ (reference sequence).

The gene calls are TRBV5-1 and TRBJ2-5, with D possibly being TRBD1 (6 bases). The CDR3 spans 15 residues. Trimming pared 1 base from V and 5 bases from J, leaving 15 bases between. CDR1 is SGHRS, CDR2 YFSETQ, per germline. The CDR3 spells CASSLFGQLEETQYF. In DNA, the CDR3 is TGCGCCAGCAGCTTGTTCGGACAGTTGGAGGAGACCCAGTACTTC.

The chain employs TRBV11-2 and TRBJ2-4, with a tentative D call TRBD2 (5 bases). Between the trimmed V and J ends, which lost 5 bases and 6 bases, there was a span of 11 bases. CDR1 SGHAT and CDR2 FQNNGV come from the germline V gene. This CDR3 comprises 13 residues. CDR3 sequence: CASSPAGGNIQYF. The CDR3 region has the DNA TGTGCCAGCAGCCCGGCGGGTGGAAACATTCAGTACTTC. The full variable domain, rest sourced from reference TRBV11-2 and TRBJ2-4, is EAGVAQSPRYKIIEKRQSVAFWCNPISGHATLYWYQQILGQGPKLLIQFQNNGVVDDSQLPKDRFSAERLKGVDSTLKIQPAKLEDSAVYLCASSPAGGNIQYFGAGTRLSVL.

In DNA, the CDR3 is TGTGCCAGCAGTCCACTTAGCGGGGGGTACCAAGAGACCCAGTACTTC. Amino acid sequence: CASSPLSGGYQETQYF. This chain uses TRBV27 with TRBJ2-5, with TRBD2 identical over 10 bases. Germline V gives CDR1 MNHEY, CDR2 SMNVEV (reference sequence). V gave up 5 bases and J gave up 0 bases; unmatched junction bases: 6. This CDR3 has 16 residues.

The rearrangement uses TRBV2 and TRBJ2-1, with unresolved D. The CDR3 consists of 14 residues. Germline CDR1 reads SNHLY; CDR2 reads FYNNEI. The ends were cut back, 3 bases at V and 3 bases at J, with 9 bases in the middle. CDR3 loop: CASSEAAVYNEQFF. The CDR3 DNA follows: TGTGCCAGCAGTGAGGCAGCAGTCTACAATGAGCAGTTCTTC.

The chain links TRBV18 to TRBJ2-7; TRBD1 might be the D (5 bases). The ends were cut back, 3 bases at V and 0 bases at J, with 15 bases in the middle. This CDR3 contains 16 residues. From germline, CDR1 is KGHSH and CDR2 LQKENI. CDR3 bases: TGTGCCAGCTCACCTCCGACAGCAACCGGCTCCTACGAGCAGTACTTC. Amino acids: CASSPPTATGSYEQYF.

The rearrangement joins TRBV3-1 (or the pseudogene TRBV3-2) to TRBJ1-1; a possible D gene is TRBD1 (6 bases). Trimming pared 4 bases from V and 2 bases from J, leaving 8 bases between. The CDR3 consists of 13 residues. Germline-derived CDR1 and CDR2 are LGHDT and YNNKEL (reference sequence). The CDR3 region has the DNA TGTGCCAGCAGCCTACAGGGAAACACTGAAGCTTTCTTT. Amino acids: CASSLQGNTEAFF.

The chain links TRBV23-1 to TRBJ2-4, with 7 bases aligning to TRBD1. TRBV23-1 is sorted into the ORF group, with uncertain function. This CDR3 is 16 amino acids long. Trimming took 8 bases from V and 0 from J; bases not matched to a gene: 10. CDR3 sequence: CASRSSGQLAKNIQYF. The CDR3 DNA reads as TGCGCCAGCCGTAGTTCGGGACAGTTAGCCAAAAACATTCAGTACTTC.

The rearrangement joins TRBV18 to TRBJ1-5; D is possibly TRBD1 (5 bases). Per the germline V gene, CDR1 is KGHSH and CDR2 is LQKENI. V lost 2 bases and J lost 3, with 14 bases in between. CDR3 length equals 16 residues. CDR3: CASSPGNPGTNQPQHF. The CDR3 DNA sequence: TGTGCCAGCTCACCAGGGAACCCAGGGACCAATCAGCCCCAGCATTTT.

The DNA for the CDR3 is TGTGCCAGCAGCACAACGAGGGATACGCAGTATTTT. This codes for CASSTTRDTQYF. The chain is built from TRBV7-3 and TRBJ2-3; D is unclear. The CDR3 totals 12 residues. Germline V gene data show CDR1 as SGHTA and CDR2 as FQGTGA. V lost 5 bases to trimming and J lost 6 bases, with 9 bases between them.

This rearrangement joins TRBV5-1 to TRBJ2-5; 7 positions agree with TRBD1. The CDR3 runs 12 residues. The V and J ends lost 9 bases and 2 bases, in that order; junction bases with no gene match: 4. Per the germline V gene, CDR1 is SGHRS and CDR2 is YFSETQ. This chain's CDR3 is CATRQGQETQYF. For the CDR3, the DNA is TGCGCCACCAGACAGGGTCAAGAGACCCAGTACTTC.

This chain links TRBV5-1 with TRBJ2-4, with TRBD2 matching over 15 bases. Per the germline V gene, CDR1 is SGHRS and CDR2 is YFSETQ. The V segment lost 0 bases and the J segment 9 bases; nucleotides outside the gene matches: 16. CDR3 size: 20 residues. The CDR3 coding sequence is TGCGCCAGCAGCTTGGCCTCGTTTTCGGGACTAGCGGGGGGACCCAGCATTCAGTACTTC. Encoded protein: CASSLASFSGLAGGPSIQYF.

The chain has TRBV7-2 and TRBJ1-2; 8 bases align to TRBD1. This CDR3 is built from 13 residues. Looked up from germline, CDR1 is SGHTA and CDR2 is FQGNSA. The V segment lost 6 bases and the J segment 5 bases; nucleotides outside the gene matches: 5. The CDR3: CASRLTGGYGYTF. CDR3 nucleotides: TGTGCCAGCAGACTAACAGGGGGATATGGCTACACCTTC.

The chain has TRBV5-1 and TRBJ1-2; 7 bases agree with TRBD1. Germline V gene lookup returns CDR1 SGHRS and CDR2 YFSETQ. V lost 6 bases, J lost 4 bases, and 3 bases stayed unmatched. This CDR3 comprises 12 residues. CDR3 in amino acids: CASTDRAYGYTF. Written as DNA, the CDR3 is TGCGCCAGCACAGACAGGGCCTATGGCTACACCTTC.

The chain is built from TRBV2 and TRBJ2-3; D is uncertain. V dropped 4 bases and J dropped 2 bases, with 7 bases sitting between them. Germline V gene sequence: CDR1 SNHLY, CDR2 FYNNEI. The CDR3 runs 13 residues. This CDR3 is CASSGHATDTQYF. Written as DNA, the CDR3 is TGTGCCAGCAGTGGGCACGCCACAGATACGCAGTATTTT. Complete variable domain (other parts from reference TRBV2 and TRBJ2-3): EPEVTQTPSHQVTQMGQEVILRCVPISNHLYFYWYRQILGQKVEFLVSFYNNEISEKSEIFDDQFSVERPDGSNFTLKIRSTKLEDSAMYFCASSGHATDTQYFGPGTRLTVL.